This T cell receptor (beta chain) stems from a study of T cells in Graves' hyperthyroidism and ophthalmopathy. Study overall: Peripheral blood was taken when the disease was first diagnosed, before any treatment began.

Overall study results and limits: Most thyroid-expanded clonotypes above 0.001 were also found in blood.

Clinical Activity Scores of at least 3, NOSPECS grades of at least 4 and durations under 3 months characterized ophthalmopathy patients. Diagnosis relied on clinical symptoms, serum thyroxine and TRAb, thyroid ultrasound and orbital computed tomography. As to this clonotype: What it binds is not known.

CDR1 is MRHNA, CDR2 SNTAGT, per germline. The ends were cut back, 3 bases at V and 5 bases at J, with 22 bases in the middle. There are 17 residues in the CDR3. Researchers took RNA transcripts and amplified the TCR beta CDR3 regions from them. The HTBI primer set served for first-round RT-PCR of the TCR CDR3. TCRdb reprocessed the multiplex PCR reads with MiXCR, giving one entry per CDR3 protein. The sample yields about 300,000 distinct CDR3 sequences, 15% to 20% seen once. The sequenced material came from blood. This clonotype was sampled from a man in his fifties with Graves' ophthalmopathy. The gene calls are TRBV6-4 and TRBJ2-5, with a possible D match to TRBD2 (6 bases). The CDR3 is CASSEVVKGPEGETQYF. CDR3 nucleotide sequence: TGTGCCAGCAGTGAAGTGGTTAAAGGACCGGAGGGCGAGACCCAGTACTTC.